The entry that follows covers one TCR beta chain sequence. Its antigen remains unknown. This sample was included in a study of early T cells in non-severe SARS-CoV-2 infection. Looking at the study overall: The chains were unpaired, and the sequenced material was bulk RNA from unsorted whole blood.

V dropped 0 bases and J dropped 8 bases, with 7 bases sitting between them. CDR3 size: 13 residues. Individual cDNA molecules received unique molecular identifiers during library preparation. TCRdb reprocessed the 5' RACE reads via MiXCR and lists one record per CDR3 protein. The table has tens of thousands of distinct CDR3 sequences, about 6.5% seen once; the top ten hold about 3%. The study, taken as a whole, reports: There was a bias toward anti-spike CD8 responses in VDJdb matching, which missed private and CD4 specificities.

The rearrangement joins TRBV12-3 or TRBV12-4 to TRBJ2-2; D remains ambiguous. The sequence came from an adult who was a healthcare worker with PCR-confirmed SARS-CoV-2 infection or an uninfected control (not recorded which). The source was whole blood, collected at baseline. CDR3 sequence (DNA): TGTGCCAGCAGTTTAGCCCGCCAGGGGGAGCTGTTTTTT. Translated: CASSLARQGELFF.